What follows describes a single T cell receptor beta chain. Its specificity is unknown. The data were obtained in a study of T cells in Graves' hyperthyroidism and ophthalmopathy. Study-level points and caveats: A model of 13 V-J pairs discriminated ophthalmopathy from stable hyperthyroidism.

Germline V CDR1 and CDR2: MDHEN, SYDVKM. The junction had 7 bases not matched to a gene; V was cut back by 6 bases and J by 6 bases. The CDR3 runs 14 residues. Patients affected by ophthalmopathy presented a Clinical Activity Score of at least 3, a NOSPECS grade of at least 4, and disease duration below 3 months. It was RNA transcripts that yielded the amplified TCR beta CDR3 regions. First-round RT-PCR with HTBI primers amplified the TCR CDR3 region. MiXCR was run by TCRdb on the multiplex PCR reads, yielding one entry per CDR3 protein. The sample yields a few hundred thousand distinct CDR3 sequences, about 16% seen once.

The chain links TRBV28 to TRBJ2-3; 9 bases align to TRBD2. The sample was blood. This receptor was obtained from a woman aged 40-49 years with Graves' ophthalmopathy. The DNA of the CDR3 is TGTGCCAGCAGCGGCGGGGGGGCCGTGGATACGCAGTATTTT. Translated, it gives CASSGGGAVDTQYF.